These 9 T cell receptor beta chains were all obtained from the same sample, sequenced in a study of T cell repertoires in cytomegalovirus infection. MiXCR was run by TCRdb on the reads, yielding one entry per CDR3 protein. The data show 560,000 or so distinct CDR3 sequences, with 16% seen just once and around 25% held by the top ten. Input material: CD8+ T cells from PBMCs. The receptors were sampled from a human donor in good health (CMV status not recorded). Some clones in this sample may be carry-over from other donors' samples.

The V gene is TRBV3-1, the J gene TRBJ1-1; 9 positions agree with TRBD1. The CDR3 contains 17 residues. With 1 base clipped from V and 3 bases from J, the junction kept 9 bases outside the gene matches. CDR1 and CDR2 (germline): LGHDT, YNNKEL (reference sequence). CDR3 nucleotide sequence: TGTGCCAGCAGCCAAGTCCCGGGACAGGGTACGGACACTGAAGCTTTCTTT. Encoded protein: CASSQVPGQGTDTEAFF.

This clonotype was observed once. Here the CDR3 reads CASSYSIDPGGSPLHF. In DNA form, the CDR3 reads TGTGCCAGCAGTTACTCAATAGACCCGGGGGGTTCACCCCTCCACTTT. V and J are TRBV6-5 and TRBJ1-6, with D possibly being TRBD1 (5 bases). This CDR3 region has 16 residues. Germline CDR1 is MNHEY and CDR2 is SVGAGI. Trimming stripped 0 bases from V and 9 bases from J, with 15 bases between.

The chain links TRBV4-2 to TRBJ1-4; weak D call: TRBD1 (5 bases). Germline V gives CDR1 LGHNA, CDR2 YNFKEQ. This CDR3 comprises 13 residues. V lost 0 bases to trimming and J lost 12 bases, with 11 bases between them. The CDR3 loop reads CASSQDGSRELFF. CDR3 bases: TGTGCCAGCAGCCAAGATGGGAGCAGGGAACTGTTTTTT.

The CDR3 sequence is CASSPQSGTNPYEQYF. The CDR3 DNA reads TGTGCCAGCAGCCCTCAGTCCGGGACCAACCCTTACGAGCAGTACTTC. The V gene is TRBV9, the J gene TRBJ2-7; D may correspond to TRBD1 or TRBD2 (5 bases each). This CDR3 is built from 16 residues. CDR1 is SGDLS and CDR2 is YYNGEE in the germline V gene. The ends were cut back, 4 bases at V and 4 bases at J, with 21 bases in the middle.

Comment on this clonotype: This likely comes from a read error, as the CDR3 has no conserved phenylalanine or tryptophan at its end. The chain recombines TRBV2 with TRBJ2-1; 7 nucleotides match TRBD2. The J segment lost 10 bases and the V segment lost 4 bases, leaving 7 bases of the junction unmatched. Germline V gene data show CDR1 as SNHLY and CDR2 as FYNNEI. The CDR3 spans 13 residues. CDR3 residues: CASSAGGRREQFL. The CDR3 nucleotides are TGTGCCAGCAGTGCCGGGGGGAGGCGGGAGCAGTTCTTA.

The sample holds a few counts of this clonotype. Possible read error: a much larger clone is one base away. The CDR3 reads CASSARDEQFF. CDR3 nucleotides: TGTGCCAGCAGCGCCCGGGATGAGCAGTTCTTC. The chain is built from TRBV9 and TRBJ2-1, with D unresolved. Germline V gene lookup returns CDR1 SGDLS and CDR2 YYNGEE. The CDR3 spans 11 residues. The V gene lost 3 bases and the J gene lost 8 bases, with 6 bases spanning the gap.

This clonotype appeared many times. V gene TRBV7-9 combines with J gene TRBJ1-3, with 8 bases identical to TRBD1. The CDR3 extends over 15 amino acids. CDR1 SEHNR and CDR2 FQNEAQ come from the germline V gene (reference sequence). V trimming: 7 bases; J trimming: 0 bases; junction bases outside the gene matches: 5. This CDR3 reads CASIRTGRSGNTIYF. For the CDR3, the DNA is TGTGCCAGCATACGGACAGGGCGCTCTGGAAACACCATATATTTT.

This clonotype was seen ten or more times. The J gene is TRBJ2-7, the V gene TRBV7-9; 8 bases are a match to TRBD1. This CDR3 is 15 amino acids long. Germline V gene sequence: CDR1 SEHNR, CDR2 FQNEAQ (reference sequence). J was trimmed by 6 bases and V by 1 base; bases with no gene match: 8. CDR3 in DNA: TGTGCCAGCAGCTTAGAAGACAGGGGTATCGGCGAGCAGTACTTC. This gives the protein CASSLEDRGIGEQYF. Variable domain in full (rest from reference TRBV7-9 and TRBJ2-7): DTGVSQNPRHKITKRGQNVTFRCDPISEHNRLYWYRQTLGQGPEFLTYFQNEAQLEKSRLLSDRFSAERPKGSFSTLEIQRTEQGDSAMYLCASSLEDRGIGEQYFGPGTRLTVT.

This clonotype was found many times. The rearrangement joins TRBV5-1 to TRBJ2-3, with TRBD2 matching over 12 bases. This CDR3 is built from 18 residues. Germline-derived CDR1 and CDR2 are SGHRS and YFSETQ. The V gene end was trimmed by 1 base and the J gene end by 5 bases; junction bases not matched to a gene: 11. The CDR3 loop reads CASSLSGLAGGPGDTQYF. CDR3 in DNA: TGCGCCAGCAGCTTGTCCGGTCTAGCGGGAGGGCCTGGAGATACGCAGTATTTT.